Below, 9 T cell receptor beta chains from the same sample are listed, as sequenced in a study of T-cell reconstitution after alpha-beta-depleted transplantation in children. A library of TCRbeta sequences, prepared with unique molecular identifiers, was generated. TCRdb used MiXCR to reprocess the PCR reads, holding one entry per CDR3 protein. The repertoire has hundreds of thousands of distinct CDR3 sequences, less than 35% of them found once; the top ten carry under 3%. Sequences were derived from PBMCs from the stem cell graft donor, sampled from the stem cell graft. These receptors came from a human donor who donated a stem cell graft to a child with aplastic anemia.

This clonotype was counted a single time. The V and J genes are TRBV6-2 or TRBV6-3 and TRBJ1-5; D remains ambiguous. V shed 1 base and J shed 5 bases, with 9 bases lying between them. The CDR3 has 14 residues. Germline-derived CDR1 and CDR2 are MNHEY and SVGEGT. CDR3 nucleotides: TGTGCCAGCAGTTACTTCCGGGGAGATCAGCCCCAGCATTTT. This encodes CASSYFRGDQPQHF.

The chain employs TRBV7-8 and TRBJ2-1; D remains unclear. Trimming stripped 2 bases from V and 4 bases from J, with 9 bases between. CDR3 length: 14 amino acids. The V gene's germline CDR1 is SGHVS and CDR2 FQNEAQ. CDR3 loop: CASSLLELYNEQFF. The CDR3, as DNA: TGTGCCAGCAGCTTACTGGAACTTTACAATGAGCAGTTCTTC. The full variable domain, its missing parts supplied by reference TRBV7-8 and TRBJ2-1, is GAGVSQSPRYKVAKRGQDVALRCDPISGHVSLFWYQQALGQGPEFLTYFQNEAQLDKSGLPSDRFFAERPEGSVSTLKIQRTQQEDSAVYLCASSLLELYNEQFFGPGTRLTVL.

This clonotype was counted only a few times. Here the CDR3 DNA reads TGTGCCAGCAGCTCCCGGACTAGCGGGTCCAATGAGCAGTTCTTC. Its translation: CASSSRTSGSNEQFF. The J gene is TRBJ2-1, the V gene TRBV5-4; 11 bases agree with TRBD2. V gave up 3 bases and J gave up 6 bases; unmatched junction bases: 5. The CDR3 contains 15 residues. Per germline, CDR1 SGHNT and CDR2 YYREEE (reference sequence).

For the CDR3, the DNA is TGTGCCAGCAGCTTGGTTGGCCTGAGCACAGATACGCAGTATTTT. Its protein is CASSLVGLSTDTQYF. This rearrangement joins TRBV5-4 to TRBJ2-3, with unresolved D. The CDR3 consists of 15 residues. Trimming shortened V by 0 bases and J by 0 bases, and 8 bases separated the two germline ends. The germline gives CDR1 SGHNT, CDR2 YYREEE (reference sequence).

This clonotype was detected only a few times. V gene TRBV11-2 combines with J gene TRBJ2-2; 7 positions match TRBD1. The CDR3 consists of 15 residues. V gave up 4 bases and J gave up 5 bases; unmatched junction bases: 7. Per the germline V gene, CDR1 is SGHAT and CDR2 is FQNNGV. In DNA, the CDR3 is TGTGCCAGCAGCTCCTCCGGGACAGCTACCGGGGAGCTGTTTTTT. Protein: CASSSSGTATGELFF.

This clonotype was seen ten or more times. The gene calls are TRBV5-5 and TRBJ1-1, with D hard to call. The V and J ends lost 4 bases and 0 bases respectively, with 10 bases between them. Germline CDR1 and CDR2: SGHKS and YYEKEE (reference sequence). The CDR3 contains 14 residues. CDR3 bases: TGTGCCAGCAGCCTTCTCGGTATGAACACTGAAGCTTTCTTT. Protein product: CASSLLGMNTEAFF.

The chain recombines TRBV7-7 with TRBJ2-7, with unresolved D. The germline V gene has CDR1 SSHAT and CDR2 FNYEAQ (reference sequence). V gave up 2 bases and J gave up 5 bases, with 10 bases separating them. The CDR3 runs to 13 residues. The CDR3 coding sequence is TGTGCCAGCAGCTTAAGGACGGGTGACGAGCAGTACTTC. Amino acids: CASSLRTGDEQYF.

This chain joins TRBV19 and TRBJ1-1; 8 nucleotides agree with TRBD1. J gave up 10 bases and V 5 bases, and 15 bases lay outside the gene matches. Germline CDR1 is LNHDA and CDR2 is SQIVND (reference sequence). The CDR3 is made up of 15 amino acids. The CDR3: CASSSAGTGAIRAFF. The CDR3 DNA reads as TGTGCCAGTAGTTCCGCCGGGACAGGCGCAATTCGAGCTTTCTTT.

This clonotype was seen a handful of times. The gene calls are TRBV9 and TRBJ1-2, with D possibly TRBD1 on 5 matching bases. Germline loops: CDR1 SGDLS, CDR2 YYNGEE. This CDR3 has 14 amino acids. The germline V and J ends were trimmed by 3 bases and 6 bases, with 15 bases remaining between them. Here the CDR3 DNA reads TGTGCCAGCAGCGGTAGTGGGGGGAGGAATGGCTACACCTTC. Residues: CASSGSGGRNGYTF.